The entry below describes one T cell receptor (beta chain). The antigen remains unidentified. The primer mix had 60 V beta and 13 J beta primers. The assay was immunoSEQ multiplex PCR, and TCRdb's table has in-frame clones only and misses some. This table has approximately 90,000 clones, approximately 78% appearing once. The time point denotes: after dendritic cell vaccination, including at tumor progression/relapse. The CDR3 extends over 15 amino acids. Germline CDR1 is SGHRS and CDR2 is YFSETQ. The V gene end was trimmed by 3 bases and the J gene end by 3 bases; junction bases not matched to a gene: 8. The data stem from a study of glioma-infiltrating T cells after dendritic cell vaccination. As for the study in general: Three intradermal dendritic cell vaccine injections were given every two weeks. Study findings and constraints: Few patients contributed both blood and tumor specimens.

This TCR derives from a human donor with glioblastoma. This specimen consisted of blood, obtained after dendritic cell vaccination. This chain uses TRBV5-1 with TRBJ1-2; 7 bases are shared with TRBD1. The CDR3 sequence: CASSSNGQAYYGYTF. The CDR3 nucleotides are TGCGCCAGCAGCTCCAATGGACAGGCTTACTATGGCTACACCTTC.